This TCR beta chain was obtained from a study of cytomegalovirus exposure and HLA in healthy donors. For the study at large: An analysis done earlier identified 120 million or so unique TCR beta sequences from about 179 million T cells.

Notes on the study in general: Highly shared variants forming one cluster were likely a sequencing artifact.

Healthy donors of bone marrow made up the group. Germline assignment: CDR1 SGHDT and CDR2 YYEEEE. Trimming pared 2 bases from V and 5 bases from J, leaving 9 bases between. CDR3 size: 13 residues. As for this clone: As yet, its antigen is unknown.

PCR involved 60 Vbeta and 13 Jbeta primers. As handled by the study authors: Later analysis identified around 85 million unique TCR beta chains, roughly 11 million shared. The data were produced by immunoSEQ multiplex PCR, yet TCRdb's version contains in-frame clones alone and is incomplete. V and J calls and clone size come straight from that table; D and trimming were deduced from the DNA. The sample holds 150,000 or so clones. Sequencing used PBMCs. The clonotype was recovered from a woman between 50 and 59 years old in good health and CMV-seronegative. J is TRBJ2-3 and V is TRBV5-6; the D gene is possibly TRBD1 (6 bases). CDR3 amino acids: CASSLEDRDTQYF. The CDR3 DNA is TGTGCCAGCAGCTTAGAGGACAGAGATACGCAGTATTTT.